One sample yielded the 31 T cell receptor beta chains listed below, sequenced in a study of response to subunit inactivated influenza vaccine. TCRdb recomputed calls from the RT-PCR reads with MiXCR, one row per CDR3 protein. This sample has around 190,000 distinct CDR3 sequences, with roughly 14% found just once. This material consisted of CD8+ T cells sorted from PBMCs, taken roughly 5 days after vaccination. Receptor source: a man in his forties or fifties who received an inactivated influenza vaccine.

Sample share makes this clonotype medium-sized. The J gene is TRBJ2-7, the V gene TRBV28; the D gene is possibly TRBD1 (5 bases). Trimming pared 3 bases from V and 2 bases from J, leaving 14 bases between. CDR1 and CDR2 (germline): MDHEN, SYDVKM. This CDR3 contains 15 residues. CDR3 in amino acids: CASSFPGQGTYEQYF. CDR3 coding DNA: TGTGCCAGCAGTTTCCCCGGGCAGGGCACCTACGAGCAGTACTTC.

The table lists this clonotype with many counts. The rearrangement joins TRBV20-1 to TRBJ2-7; the D is unclear. The V and J ends lost 0 bases and 0 bases respectively, with 9 bases between them. The germline gives CDR1 DFQATT, CDR2 SNEGSKA (reference sequence). CDR3 length equals 14 residues. The CDR3, as DNA: TGCAGTGCTAGAGATCGGAAAGGCTCCTACGAGCAGTACTTC. Translated, it gives CSARDRKGSYEQYF.

The chain links TRBV6-2 or TRBV6-3 to TRBJ2-1; 11 bases line up with TRBD2. This CDR3 contains 15 residues. The J segment lost 7 bases and the V segment lost 4 bases, leaving 6 bases of the junction unmatched. CDR1 and CDR2 (germline): MNHEY, SVGEGT. The CDR3 sequence is CASSFSGRALNEQFF. CDR3 bases: TGTGCCAGCAGTTTTAGCGGGAGGGCTTTGAATGAGCAGTTCTTC.

This clonotype was observed a few times. This chain joins TRBV4-1 and TRBJ1-5; tentative D call: TRBD1 (5 bases). Germline V gene data show CDR1 as MGHRA and CDR2 as YSYEKL. Trimming removed 5 bases at V and 7 bases at J, with 12 bases between. This CDR3 has 13 amino acids. CDR3 in amino acids: CASSYQGEQPQHF. DNA of the CDR3: TGCGCCAGCAGCTATCAGGGTGAACAGCCCCAGCATTTT.

The gene calls are TRBV28 and TRBJ2-7; 7 nucleotides agree with TRBD1. Trimming cost V 6 bases and J 1 base; bases outside gene matches: 9. This CDR3 is built from 15 residues. Germline loops: CDR1 MDHEN, CDR2 SYDVKM. The chain's CDR3 is CASSTDREGSYEQYF. In DNA form, the CDR3 reads TGTGCCAGCAGCACCGACAGGGAAGGATCCTACGAGCAGTACTTC.

This sequence joins TRBV5-4 and TRBJ2-5; the match to TRBD2 covers 7 bases. Germline CDR1 is SGHNT and CDR2 is YYREEE (reference sequence). V was clipped by 4 bases and J by 1 base; unmatched bases: 10. This CDR3 region has 16 residues. This chain's CDR3 is CASSRAGRGLQETQYF. CDR3 in DNA: TGTGCCAGCAGCCGAGCGGGAAGAGGCCTCCAAGAGACCCAGTACTTC.

This chain uses TRBV27 with TRBJ2-1; TRBD2 aligns across 7 bases. This CDR3 is built from 13 residues. Looked up from germline, CDR1 is MNHEY and CDR2 is SMNVEV (reference sequence). V trimming: 1 base; J trimming: 14 bases; junction bases outside the gene matches: 8. This CDR3 reads CASSLLLRGMEFF. CDR3 DNA sequence: TGTGCCAGCAGTTTATTATTGCGGGGGATGGAGTTCTTC.

In DNA, the CDR3 is TGTGCCAGCAGCTTGGGCCCTGGCGGGAGGAACGAGCAGTACTTC. Encoded protein: CASSLGPGGRNEQYF. The chain joins TRBV7-6 to TRBJ2-7; 8 bases align to TRBD2. This CDR3 region has 15 residues. Germline trimming cut 3 bases from V and 5 bases from J; bases unmatched to any gene: 9. Germline CDR1 SGHVS, CDR2 FNYEAQ.

The chain links TRBV24-1 to TRBJ2-2, with 14 nucleotides matching TRBD2. Germline V gene data show CDR1 as KGHDR and CDR2 as SFDVKD. This CDR3 has 17 amino acids. The junction had 3 bases not matched to a gene; V was cut back by 3 bases and J by 4 bases. CDR3 nucleotide sequence: TGTGCCACCAGTGATCCCGGACTAGCGGGGGGCACCGGGGAGCTGTTTTTT. Translating gives CATSDPGLAGGTGELFF.

This chain joins TRBV7-9 and TRBJ2-7; 9 nucleotides align to TRBD2. The germline gives CDR1 SEHNR, CDR2 FQNEAQ (reference sequence). V was clipped by 8 bases and J by 2 bases; unmatched bases: 1. This CDR3 region has 12 residues. The CDR3 loop is CASVAGAYEQYF. DNA for the CDR3: TGTGCCAGCGTAGCGGGGGCCTACGAGCAGTACTTC.

The rearrangement uses TRBV2 and TRBJ2-4; D gene unclear. Germline-derived CDR1 and CDR2 are SNHLY and FYNNEI. V lost 3 bases and J lost 0, with 6 bases in between. The CDR3 runs to 14 residues. Written as DNA, the CDR3 is TGTGCCAGCAGTGACCTAGTAGCCAAAAACATTCAGTACTTC. Translation: CASSDLVAKNIQYF. The complete variable domain, with remaining parts taken from reference TRBV2 and TRBJ2-4, reads EPEVTQTPSHQVTQMGQEVILRCVPISNHLYFYWYRQILGQKVEFLVSFYNNEISEKSEIFDDQFSVERPDGSNFTLKIRSTKLEDSAMYFCASSDLVAKNIQYFGAGTRLSVL.

This clonotype has more than one count but fewer than ten. The gene calls are TRBV7-8 and TRBJ2-7, with TRBD1 matching over 9 bases. CDR3 size: 15 residues. The germline V gene has CDR1 SGHVS and CDR2 FQNEAQ. The V gene end was trimmed by 5 bases and the J gene end by 3 bases; junction bases not matched to a gene: 8. The CDR3 region has the DNA TGTGCCAGCAGCGCTATGGGACAGGGCGACTACGAGCAGTACTTC. Amino acid sequence: CASSAMGQGDYEQYF.

Regarding this clonotype: At one of its ends the junction is not consistent with the germline gene, which may arise from a read error. The chain recombines TRBV7-7 with TRBJ2-5, with D perhaps TRBD1 (5 bases). The germline CDR1 and CDR2 sequences are SSHAT and FNYEAQ (reference sequence). The CDR3 sequence is 13 residues long. This chain's CDR3 is CASSYLGVETQYF. The CDR3 nucleotides are TGTGCTAGCAGCTACCTAGGGGTCGAGACCCAGTACTTC.

The CDR3 coding sequence is TGTGCCATCAGTGATCGACTAGCGGGAGGGCCCGAGCAGTTCTTC. It encodes CAISDRLAGGPEQFF. The chain has TRBV10-3 and TRBJ2-1, with 14 bases lining up with TRBD2. The length of the CDR3 is 15 residues. J was trimmed by 10 bases and V by 3 bases; bases with no gene match: 5. Looked up from germline, CDR1 is ENHRY and CDR2 is SYGVKD.

This clonotype has just a few counts. This chain uses TRBV27 with TRBJ2-7, with 8 bases matching TRBD1. Germline V gene data show CDR1 as MNHEY and CDR2 as SMNVEV (reference sequence). CDR3 size: 15 residues. The trim removed 4 bases at V and 2 bases at J, leaving 7 bases unmatched. The CDR3 sequence: CASSSGTGPTYEQYF. DNA for the CDR3: TGTGCCAGCAGTTCTGGGACAGGTCCTACCTACGAGCAGTACTTC.

The gene calls are TRBV7-8 and TRBJ1-1, with D maybe TRBD1 (5 bases). The germline V and J ends were trimmed by 2 bases and 0 bases, with 16 bases remaining between them. There are 17 residues in the CDR3. CDR1 and CDR2 (germline): SGHVS, FQNEAQ. DNA of the CDR3: TGTGCCAGCAGCTTACTAGGGGAACCCAAAATGAACACTGAAGCTTTCTTT. It translates to CASSLLGEPKMNTEAFF.

This clonotype has a handful of counts. V gene TRBV5-8 combines with J gene TRBJ2-3; a weak D match, TRBD1 (6 bases). V lost 0 bases, J lost 2 bases, and 10 bases lay in between. Germline V gene data show CDR1 as SGHTS and CDR2 as YDEGEE. The CDR3 has 15 amino acids. In DNA, the CDR3 is TGTGCCAGCAGCTTGGTTGGACAGCTCACAGATACGCAGTATTTT. Protein: CASSLVGQLTDTQYF.

The V gene is TRBV11-2, the J gene TRBJ2-1; D may be TRBD2 (5 bases). In germline, CDR1 is SGHAT, CDR2 FQNNGV. The CDR3 is 15 residues long. The germline V and J ends were trimmed by 7 bases and 2 bases, with 15 bases remaining between them. The chain's CDR3 is CASNPVVAPYNEQFF. The CDR3 DNA is TGTGCCAGCAACCCAGTGGTAGCGCCCTACAATGAGCAGTTCTTC.

This clonotype was seen more than once but under ten times. The chain recombines TRBV9 with TRBJ2-1; 12 bases agree with TRBD2. Trimming took 1 base from V and 5 from J; bases not matched to a gene: 4. CDR3 length: 16 amino acids. Germline values: CDR1 SGDLS, CDR2 YYNGEE. This CDR3 reads CASSVRPSGRDNEQFF. In DNA, the CDR3 is TGTGCCAGCAGCGTACGTCCTAGCGGGAGGGACAATGAGCAGTTCTTC.

This clonotype was seen a handful of times. The chain employs TRBV6-5 and TRBJ2-3; unclear D gene. In germline, CDR1 is MNHEY, CDR2 SVGAGI. V shed 4 bases and J shed 3 bases, with 8 bases lying between them. The CDR3 totals 13 residues. As DNA, the CDR3 is TGTGCCAGCAGTTTATCAAAAACAGATACGCAGTATTTT. As protein: CASSLSKTDTQYF.

This clonotype was found a few times. The rearrangement links TRBV30 to TRBJ2-7, with D uncertain. CDR1 GTSNPN and CDR2 SVGIG come from the germline V gene (reference sequence). V lost 5 bases and J lost 2, with 10 bases in between. The CDR3 consists of 12 residues. CDR3 region: CAWSDGAYEQYF. The CDR3 nucleotides read TGTGCCTGGTCTGACGGAGCCTACGAGCAGTACTTC.

The chain combines TRBV12-3 or TRBV12-4 with TRBJ2-3; D unclear. The CDR3 covers 12 residues. Trimming took 3 bases from V and 4 from J, leaving 5 bases between them. CDR3 residues: CASSLEPDTQYF. CDR3 nucleotide sequence: TGTGCCAGCAGTTTGGAACCAGATACGCAGTATTTT.

The chain links TRBV7-6 to TRBJ2-7; a weak D match, TRBD1 (6 bases). Trimming shortened V by 5 bases and J by 2 bases, and 10 bases separated the two germline ends. The length of the CDR3 is 13 residues. Germline V gene data show CDR1 as SGHVS and CDR2 as FNYEAQ. The CDR3 DNA is TGTGCCAGCAGCGCCGGACAGCCCTACGAGCAGTACTTC. Amino acid sequence: CASSAGQPYEQYF.

This clonotype was picked up a small number of times. The J gene is TRBJ2-5, the V gene TRBV12-3 or TRBV12-4; no clear D gene. There are 13 residues in the CDR3. Trimming left V 1 base short and J 3 bases short, with 6 bases between. Written as DNA, the CDR3 is TGTGCCAGCAGTTTAGGCAGCAAAGAGACCCAGTACTTC. It encodes CASSLGSKETQYF.

This sequence joins TRBV6-5 and TRBJ2-5; D is perhaps TRBD2 (5 bases). Germline V gives CDR1 MNHEY, CDR2 SVGAGI. CDR3 size: 15 residues. The V and J ends lost 0 bases and 2 bases respectively, with 10 bases between them. CDR3 protein: CASSYSMGAQETQYF. The CDR3 coding sequence is TGTGCCAGCAGTTACTCGATGGGAGCTCAAGAGACCCAGTACTTC.

This clonotype was seen a handful of times. The chain is built from TRBV27 and TRBJ2-3; TRBD2 might be the D (6 bases). Germline V lookup: CDR1 MNHEY, CDR2 SMNVEV (reference sequence). Trimming took 2 bases from V and 0 from J, leaving 15 bases between them. The CDR3 extends over 17 amino acids. CDR3 sequence (DNA): TGTGCCAGCAGTTTACGGTTTTGGCGGGAAAGCACAGATACGCAGTATTTT. It encodes CASSLRFWRESTDTQYF.

The V and J genes are TRBV4-3 and TRBJ1-1; D call uncertain. The CDR3 totals 15 residues. V was cut by 0 bases and J by 1 base, with 9 bases left in between. CDR1 and CDR2 (germline): LGHNA, YSLEER. CDR3 sequence: CASSQEWQRNTEAFF. CDR3 nucleotides: TGCGCCAGCAGCCAAGAATGGCAGAGGAACACTGAAGCTTTCTTT.

This chain links TRBV28 with TRBJ1-2; D gene uncertain. Germline CDR1 MDHEN, CDR2 SYDVKM. The V and J ends lost 6 bases and 8 bases respectively, with 7 bases between them. The CDR3 is made up of 10 amino acids. The CDR3 DNA reads TGTGCCAGCAGATCCGCCGGCTACACCTTC. Translation gives CASRSAGYTF.

This clonotype has a handful of counts. The chain uses TRBV11-2 and TRBJ2-1; 11 bases map to TRBD2. There are 17 residues in the CDR3. CDR1 SGHAT and CDR2 FQNNGV come from the germline V gene. The V and J ends lost 1 base and 4 bases, in that order; junction bases with no gene match: 6. CDR3 loop: CASSLVPRLAGYNEQFF. The CDR3, as DNA: TGTGCCAGCAGCTTAGTTCCCCGACTAGCGGGGTACAATGAGCAGTTCTTC.

The chain recombines TRBV6-1 with TRBJ2-3, with 7 bases matching TRBD2. The CDR3 loop spans 17 amino acids. After removal of 11 bases from V and 0 bases from J, the junction contained 17 bases not matched to a gene. Germline V gene lookup returns CDR1 MNHNS and CDR2 SASEGT. CDR3 bases: TGTGCCGGCGGGGGAGGACGAGCTGTTGCTAGCACAGATACGCAGTATTTT. This gives the protein CAGGGGRAVASTDTQYF.

This clonotype showed up just a few times. The V call is TRBV7-9, the J call TRBJ2-7, with no clear D. V lost 2 bases to trimming and J lost 0 bases, with 8 bases between them. The CDR3 runs 14 residues. Germline V gene lookup returns CDR1 SEHNR and CDR2 FQNEAQ (reference sequence). The CDR3 bases are TGTGCCAGCAGCTTAAGTCAGGACTCCTACGAGCAGTACTTC. Its translation: CASSLSQDSYEQYF. The whole variable domain, remainder taken from reference TRBV7-9 and TRBJ2-7, is DTGVSQNPRHKITKRGQNVTFRCDPISEHNRLYWYRQTLGQGPEFLTYFQNEAQLEKSRLLSDRFSAERPKGSFSTLEIQRTEQGDSAMYLCASSLSQDSYEQYFGPGTRLTVT.